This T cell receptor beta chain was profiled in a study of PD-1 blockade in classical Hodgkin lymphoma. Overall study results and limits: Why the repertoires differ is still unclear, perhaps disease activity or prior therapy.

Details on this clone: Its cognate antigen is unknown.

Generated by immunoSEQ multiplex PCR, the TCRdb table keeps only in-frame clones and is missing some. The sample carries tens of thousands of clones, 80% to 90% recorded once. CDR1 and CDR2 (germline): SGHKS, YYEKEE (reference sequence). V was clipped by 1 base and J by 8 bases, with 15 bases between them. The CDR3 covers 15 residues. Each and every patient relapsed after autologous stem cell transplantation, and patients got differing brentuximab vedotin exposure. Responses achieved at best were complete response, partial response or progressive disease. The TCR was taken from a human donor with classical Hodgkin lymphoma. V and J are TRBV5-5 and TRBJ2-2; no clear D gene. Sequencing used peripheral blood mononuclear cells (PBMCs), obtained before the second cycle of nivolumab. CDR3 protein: CASSLLRQSRGELFF. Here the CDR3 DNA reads TGTGCCAGCAGCTTGCTTAGGCAATCGAGGGGGGAGCTGTTTTTT.